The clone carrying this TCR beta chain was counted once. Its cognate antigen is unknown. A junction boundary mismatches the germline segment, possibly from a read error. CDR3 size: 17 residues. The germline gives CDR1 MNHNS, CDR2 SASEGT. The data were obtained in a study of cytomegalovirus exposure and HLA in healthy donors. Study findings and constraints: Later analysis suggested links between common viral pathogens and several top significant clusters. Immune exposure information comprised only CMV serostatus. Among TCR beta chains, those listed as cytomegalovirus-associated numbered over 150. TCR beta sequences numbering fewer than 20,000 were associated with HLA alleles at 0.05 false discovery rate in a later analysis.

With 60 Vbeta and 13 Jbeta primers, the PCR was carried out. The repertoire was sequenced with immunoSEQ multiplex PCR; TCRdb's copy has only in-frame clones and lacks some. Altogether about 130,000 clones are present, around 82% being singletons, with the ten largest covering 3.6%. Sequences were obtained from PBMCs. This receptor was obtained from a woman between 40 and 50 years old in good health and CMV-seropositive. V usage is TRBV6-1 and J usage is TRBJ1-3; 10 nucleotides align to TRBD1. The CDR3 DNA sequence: TGTGCCAGCAGTGAGGAAGGACAGGGGGGCTCTGGAGACACCATATATTTT. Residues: CASSEEGQGGSGDTIYF.